These 27 T cell receptor beta chains share one sample of origin, sequenced in a study of T cells in Graves' hyperthyroidism and ophthalmopathy. Researchers took RNA transcripts and amplified the TCR beta CDR3 regions from them. An initial round of RT-PCR targeting the TCR CDR3 relied on the HTBI primer set. TCRdb called the multiplex PCR reads again in MiXCR, with one record for every CDR3 protein. The table has a few hundred thousand distinct CDR3 sequences, about 16% seen once. The specimen sequenced was blood. The receptors were sampled from a woman younger than 45 with Graves' ophthalmopathy.

This clonotype was seen a few times. The chain has TRBV6-4 and TRBJ1-1; 9 positions agree with TRBD1. V trimming: 6 bases; J trimming: 8 bases; junction bases outside the gene matches: 7. Germline V lookup: CDR1 MRHNA, CDR2 SNTAGT. The CDR3 consists of 13 residues. CDR3 nucleotides: TGTGCCAGCAGACATACAGGGGGCGTAGAAGCTTTCTTT. Its translation: CASRHTGGVEAFF.

CDR3 nucleotide sequence: TGTGCCAGCAGCAACAGGGGGCTCACAGATACGCAGTATTTT. Protein: CASSNRGLTDTQYF. The V call is TRBV11-3, the J call TRBJ2-3, with TRBD1 matching over 9 bases. The length of the CDR3 is 14 residues. The V segment lost 5 bases and the J segment 2 bases; nucleotides outside the gene matches: 2. CDR1 is SGHNT, CDR2 YENEEA, per germline.

V usage is TRBV27 and J usage is TRBJ2-7; 9 nucleotides match TRBD2. V lost 7 bases to trimming and J lost 5 bases; unmatched junction nucleotides: 24. Germline CDR1 MNHEY, CDR2 SMNVEV (reference sequence). CDR3 size: 19 residues. CDR3 bases: TGTGCCAGCAACGGACCCCCCCCCCCACTAGCGGGCCTGGGGAACGAGCAGTACTTC. Translated: CASNGPPPPLAGLGNEQYF.

As to this clonotype: A much larger clone lies one base from this, so it may be a read error. V and J are TRBV30 and TRBJ2-7; D gene uncertain. The CDR3 covers 11 residues. CDR1 and CDR2 from the germline V gene are GTSNPN and SVGIG (reference sequence). V was clipped by 0 bases and J by 4 bases, with 4 bases between them. The CDR3 DNA reads as TGTGCCTGGAGTGTACTGTACGAGCAGTACTTC. Translation: CAWSVLYEQYF.

As concerns this clonotype: This may stem from a read error, because a much larger clone lies one nucleotide away. This likely comes from a read error, as the CDR3 has no conserved phenylalanine or tryptophan at its end. J is TRBJ1-1 and V is TRBV7-8; TRBD1 might be the D (5 bases). Per germline, CDR1 SGHVS and CDR2 FQNEAQ. V lost 1 base to trimming and J lost 5 bases, with 11 bases between them. The CDR3 is made up of 14 amino acids. CDR3 coding DNA: TGTGCCAGCAGCTTAGGGAAGGGGAGGACTGAAGCTTTCATT. This gives the protein CASSLGKGRTEAFI.

This clonotype was observed a few times. The rearrangement links TRBV4-3 to TRBJ2-7, with D maybe TRBD1 (5 bases). This CDR3 has 15 amino acids. CDR1 is LGHNA, CDR2 YSLEER, per germline. V shed 0 bases and J shed 3 bases, with 12 bases lying between them. The CDR3 loop is CASSQERQYNYEQYF. The CDR3 coding sequence is TGCGCCAGCAGCCAAGAGCGACAGTACAACTACGAGCAGTACTTC.

This clonotype has only a few counts. This chain links TRBV19 with TRBJ1-5; D is unclear. CDR3 length equals 14 residues. V lost 5 bases and J 9 bases, leaving 17 bases between the germline ends. Germline V lookup: CDR1 LNHDA, CDR2 SQIVND (reference sequence). This CDR3 reads CASSEGLGERPQHF. In DNA form, the CDR3 reads TGTGCCAGTAGTGAAGGTTTAGGAGAAAGGCCCCAGCATTTT.

The rearrangement links TRBV5-6 to TRBJ2-4; 9 bases fit TRBD1. Per germline, CDR1 SGHDT and CDR2 YYEEEE. V lost 0 bases, J lost 8 bases, and 6 bases stayed unmatched. CDR3 size: 15 residues. The CDR3 nucleotides are TGTGCCAGCAGCTTGGGGTTACAGGGGGCTGACATTCAGTACTTC. Translated, it gives CASSLGLQGADIQYF.

This clonotype has more than one count but fewer than ten. This chain uses TRBV5-1 with TRBJ2-1; tentatively, D is TRBD2 (6 bases). This CDR3 spans 16 amino acids. Between the trimmed V and J ends, which lost 4 bases and 0 bases, there was a span of 14 bases. CDR1 and CDR2 from the germline V gene are SGHRS and YFSETQ. The CDR3 loop reads CASSAGTGSSYNEQFF. The CDR3 bases are TGCGCCAGCAGCGCCGGGACCGGGAGCTCCTACAATGAGCAGTTCTTC.

This clonotype appeared many times. The V and J genes are TRBV5-5 and TRBJ2-4; tentatively, D is TRBD1 or TRBD2 (5 bases each). CDR3 length equals 16 residues. V lost 4 bases to trimming and J lost 7 bases, with 21 bases between them. From germline, CDR1 is SGHKS and CDR2 YYEKEE (reference sequence). CDR3 residues: CASSRGPTGLDNIQYF. The DNA of the CDR3 is TGTGCCAGCAGCCGGGGTCCTACAGGTCTTGACAACATTCAGTACTTC.

This clonotype was observed at least ten times. This rearrangement joins TRBV20-1 to TRBJ1-4, with a tentative D call TRBD1 (5 bases). The CDR3 has 12 amino acids. Germline CDR1 DFQATT, CDR2 SNEGSKA (reference sequence). V lost 6 bases, J lost 3 bases, and 8 bases lay in between. CDR3 region: CSARQPNEKLFF. The CDR3 coding sequence is TGCAGTGCGAGACAGCCTAATGAAAAACTGTTTTTT.

This clonotype was observed at least ten times. DNA for the CDR3: TGTGCCAGCAGTTCTAGCGGGGCCCTGAAGCCGGATACGCAGTATTTT. Amino acids: CASSSSGALKPDTQYF. V is TRBV12-3 or TRBV12-4 and J is TRBJ2-3, with 9 nucleotides matching TRBD2. The CDR3 sequence is 16 residues long. V gave up 4 bases and J gave up 6 bases; unmatched junction bases: 11.

This clonotype was detected ten times or more. This chain links TRBV20-1 with TRBJ2-7; 12 bases map to TRBD2. The CDR3 length is 16 residues. V dropped 3 bases and J dropped 2; count of bases not matched to a gene: 8. Germline V gene lookup returns CDR1 DFQATT and CDR2 SNEGSKA (reference sequence). The CDR3, as DNA: TGCAGTGCTAGTCCCGGGACTAGCGGGCGAGCCTACGAGCAGTACTTC. Encoded protein: CSASPGTSGRAYEQYF.

As for this clonotype: A much larger clone differs by one base, so this may be a read error. CDR3 protein: CASSTGLAGVNEQYF. The CDR3 region has the DNA TGCGCCAGCAGCACCGGACTAGCGGGAGTCAATGAGCAGTACTTC. This chain joins TRBV5-1 and TRBJ2-1, with TRBD2 matching over 13 bases. The J call is uncertain, as TRBJ2-7 better fits the DNA end. CDR3 length equals 15 residues. In germline, CDR1 is SGHRS, CDR2 YFSETQ.

This clonotype appeared a few times. The chain employs TRBV7-8 and TRBJ1-4; tentative D call: TRBD1 (5 bases). The CDR3 totals 17 residues. Trimming took off 4 bases at V and 4 bases at J, with 19 bases between the two ends. Per germline, CDR1 SGHVS and CDR2 FQNEAQ. CDR3 coding DNA: TGTGCCAGCAGCTCCCCCGCGGCGGGGCCACTTAATGAAAAACTGTTTTTT. This encodes CASSSPAAGPLNEKLFF.

This clonotype showed up many times. The chain recombines TRBV12-3 or TRBV12-4 with TRBJ1-1; D gene unclear. The V gene lost 3 bases and the J gene lost 1 base, with 9 bases spanning the gap. The CDR3 is made up of 14 amino acids. Here the CDR3 reads CASSFNRGNTEAFF. The CDR3 DNA follows: TGTGCCAGCAGTTTTAACAGAGGGAACACTGAAGCTTTCTTT.

The chain is built from TRBV19 and TRBJ2-2; 7 bases fit TRBD1. With 8 bases clipped from V and 1 base from J, the junction kept 7 bases outside the gene matches. Germline V gives CDR1 LNHDA, CDR2 SQIVND (reference sequence). This CDR3 has 15 amino acids. The CDR3: CASGSDRENTGELFF. The DNA of the CDR3 is TGTGCCAGTGGGAGCGACAGGGAGAACACCGGGGAGCTGTTTTTT.

To note about this clonotype: This clone may be a read error of a much larger clone one base away. V usage is TRBV6-2 or TRBV6-3 and J usage is TRBJ2-7; D is uncertain. The germline V gene has CDR1 MNHEY and CDR2 SVGEGT. The CDR3 has 14 amino acids. The CDR3 DNA sequence: TGTGCCAGCAATTACCCGTCAGGCTCCTACGAGCAGTACTTC. Residues: CASNYPSGSYEQYF.

The rearrangement links TRBV27 to TRBJ1-1, with 10 bases matching TRBD1. The CDR3 extends over 17 amino acids. V shed 3 bases and J 0 bases; nucleotides not matched to a gene: 7. CDR1 and CDR2 from the germline V gene are MNHEY and SMNVEV (reference sequence). CDR3 sequence: CASSFGTGDLMNTEAFF. CDR3 coding DNA: TGTGCCAGCAGTTTCGGGACAGGGGACCTCATGAACACTGAAGCTTTCTTT.

This clonotype was observed at least ten times. The chain uses TRBV19 and TRBJ1-1; no firm D call. The CDR3 covers 14 residues. Germline-derived CDR1 and CDR2 are LNHDA and SQIVND (reference sequence). V dropped 3 bases and J dropped 0 bases, with 8 bases sitting between them. This chain's CDR3 is CASSIPTMNTEAFF. The CDR3 DNA sequence: TGTGCCAGTAGTATTCCGACAATGAACACTGAAGCTTTCTTT.

In this sample, this clonotype turned up a few times. The rearrangement joins TRBV28 to TRBJ1-5; perhaps TRBD1 as D (5 bases). Trimming removed 3 bases at V and 4 bases at J, with 13 bases between. Germline assignment: CDR1 MDHEN and CDR2 SYDVKM. The length of the CDR3 is 15 residues. CDR3 loop: CASSLGGGENQPQHF. The CDR3 DNA reads TGTGCCAGCAGTTTGGGGGGAGGGGAAAATCAGCCCCAGCATTTT. Full variable domain (missing parts from reference TRBV28 and TRBJ1-5): DVKVTQSSRYLVKRTGEKVFLECVQDMDHENMFWYRQDPGLGLRLIYFSYDVKMKEKGDIPEGYSVSREKKERFSLILESASTNQTSMYLCASSLGGGENQPQHFGDGTRLSIL.

The chain combines TRBV20-1 with TRBJ2-7; D not resolved. Germline values: CDR1 DFQATT, CDR2 SNEGSKA (reference sequence). This CDR3 has 12 residues. Trimming stripped 0 bases from V and 6 bases from J, with 9 bases between. The CDR3 region is CSARDWGREQYF. CDR3 coding DNA: TGCAGTGCTAGAGATTGGGGTCGCGAGCAGTACTTC.

This clonotype showed up just a few times. The chain joins TRBV29-1 to TRBJ2-7; no firm D call. CDR3 size: 11 residues. Germline values: CDR1 SQVTM, CDR2 ANQGSEA. Trimming cost V 6 bases and J 1 base, with 7 bases left between them. Here the CDR3 reads CSVLRSYEQYF. CDR3 bases: TGCAGCGTCCTGAGATCCTACGAGCAGTACTTC.

In this sample, this clonotype turned up many times. The rearrangement uses TRBV9 and TRBJ2-3, with 14 bases aligning to TRBD2. This CDR3 contains 16 residues. V shed 3 bases, J shed 2 bases, and the junction held 2 bases outside the gene matches. Per germline, CDR1 SGDLS and CDR2 YYNGEE. The CDR3 bases are TGTGCCAGCAGCGCGGGACTAGCGGGGGTCACAGATACGCAGTATTTT. It specifies CASSAGLAGVTDTQYF.

This clonotype was observed a few times. The V gene is TRBV28, the J gene TRBJ1-4; D is ambiguous. This CDR3 comprises 11 residues. The germline V gene has CDR1 MDHEN and CDR2 SYDVKM. DNA for the CDR3: TGTGAGGTGCTGACTAATGAAAAACTGTTTTTT. This encodes CEVLTNEKLFF.

This clonotype came up many times. This chain uses TRBV2 with TRBJ1-5, with TRBD1 as a possible D gene (5 bases). The V and J ends lost 7 bases and 3 bases respectively, with 16 bases between them. Germline-derived CDR1 and CDR2 are SNHLY and FYNNEI. The CDR3 has 15 residues. The CDR3 sequence is CASTFLDIPNQPQHF. Here the CDR3 DNA reads TGTGCCAGCACCTTCCTGGACATACCCAATCAGCCCCAGCATTTT.

As for this clonotype: The conserved phenylalanine or tryptophan is not found at the CDR3 terminus, so this likely reflects a read error. The chain is built from TRBV14 and TRBJ1-2; possible D gene TRBD1, 5 bases. This CDR3 spans 15 amino acids. The germline V and J ends were trimmed by 0 bases and 4 bases, with 12 bases remaining between them. Germline CDR1 and CDR2: SGHDN and FVKESK. The CDR3 DNA follows: TGTGCCAGCAGCCAAGAGGTCGGGGCTGGCTATGGCTACACCCTC. It is translated as CASSQEVGAGYGYTL.